This T cell receptor (beta chain) was sequenced for a study of cytomegalovirus exposure and HLA in healthy donors. Looking at the study overall: Most genotyped donors, around four fifths of more than 300, had Caucasian-associated genetic ancestry. General study findings and limits: The sole available immune exposure information was CMV serostatus. Most TCR sequences were rare, but some public TCRs occurred in many donors. Later analysis demonstrated an association between a missense DCLRE1C variant and TCR beta V- and J-gene trimming.

This CDR3 is 14 amino acids long. The V gene lost 9 bases and the J gene lost 7 bases, with 19 bases spanning the gap. In germline, CDR1 is SGHNT, CDR2 YYREEE (reference sequence). The sample holds a few counts of this clone. Its antigen is unidentified. The study ran its PCR with 60 Vbeta and 13 Jbeta primers. Using immunoSEQ multiplex PCR, the repertoire was profiled, and TCRdb retains in-frame clones only, with some absent. The table records under 200,000 clones, approximately 81% of them present only once. The sequenced sample was PBMCs. The sequence was collected from a man between 18 and 35 years old in good health and CMV-seronegative. V gene TRBV5-4 combines with J gene TRBJ1-4; tentatively, D is TRBD1 (6 bases). This CDR3 is CATTVGGKSEKLFF. The DNA of the CDR3 is TGTGCCACCACGGTTGGGGGCAAGTCTGAAAAACTGTTTTTT.